These T cell receptor beta chains were read from a single sample in a study of regulatory dendritic cells for organ transplantation. The method was immunoSEQ multiplex PCR; TCRdb's version includes in-frame clones alone and lacks a portion of them. Of some 28,000 clones in the sample, roughly 80% are singletons; the top ten hold approximately 0.1%. Specimen: naive CD4+ T cells from blood. The receptor source for this set is a human donor in good health. CDR3s leave out the opening cysteine and the closing phenylalanine or tryptophan.

V gene	CDR3 length	J gene	CDR3 protein
TRBV7-9	16	TRBJ2-7	ASSWWVVAGVSSYEQY
TRBV18	12	TRBJ1-2	ASSPGEGSYGYT
TRBV2	12	TRBJ2-7	ASRLTTGGYEQY
TRBV19	14	TRBJ1-2	ASRRGTGGRSYGYT
TRBV9	13	TRBJ1-6	ASSPPGQGGSPLH
TRBV2	11	TRBJ1-4	ASKEGWNEKLF
TRBV4-2	13	TRBJ2-5	ASSQDRAGRETQY
TRBV4-1	14	TRBJ2-2	ASSQGRGGNTGELF
TRBV10-3	13	TRBJ2-1	AISGAGQGAGEQF
TRBV5-1	12	TRBJ2-3	ASSLWTGEDTQY
TRBV11-3	13	TRBJ2-3	ASSRDRGLTDTQY
TRBV9	10	TRBJ2-2	ASSVGPGELF
TRBV2	12	TRBJ2-7	ASIVATVSYEQY
TRBV7-3	18	TRBJ2-1	ASSQSGDRGSALPYNEQF
TRBV9	12	TRBJ1-6	ASSVAGRDSPLH
TRBV7-9	11	TRBJ1-4	ASSLQTGDVLF
TRBV5-4	12	TRBJ1-1	ASSYATVMTEAF
TRBV5-4	13	TRBJ2-7	ASSETGTQFYEQY
TRBV18	12	TRBJ2-3	ASSSGSTGDTQY
TRBV12-5	11	TRBJ2-7	ASGYGASYEQY
TRBV27	12	TRBJ1-2	ASGTTGLGYGYT
TRBV19	13	TRBJ2-1	ASSRSSGVRDEQF
TRBV6-1	11	TRBJ2-1	ASTGTLYNEQF
TRBV10-3	14	TRBJ1-4	AISEGTSSWKEKLF
TRBV4-1	13	TRBJ1-2	ASSGAHRGNYGYT
TRBV10-3	9	TRBJ2-7	ASSTDYEQY
TRBV9	14	TRBJ2-2	ASSVGLAVNTGELF
TRBV18	15	TRBJ2-1	ASSPRGLAGVTNEQF
TRBV9	13	TRBJ1-2	ASSPGDTTPYGYT
TRBV6-6	14	TRBJ1-3	ASSYPIAGAPNTIY
TRBV9	11	TRBJ2-2	ASSRGSGGELF
TRBV27	12	TRBJ1-5	ASTRGGSNQPQH
TRBV7-9	11	TRBJ1-4	ASSLLFGEKLF
TRBV5-5	11	TRBJ2-7	ASSPRGDHEQY
TRBV5-1	13	TRBJ2-7	ASTSPEAGGSEQY
TRBV5-3	14	TRBJ1-5	ARSSGGTETNQPQH
TRBV19	13	TRBJ2-1	ASSIYGGSYNEQF
TRBV19	15	TRBJ1-5	ASRKSAGQGDNQPQH
TRBV5-1	17	TRBJ2-3	ASSLYSGLAGRLSDTQY
TRBV11-3	13	TRBJ2-1	ASSARQGAQNEQF
TRBV7-2	13	TRBJ1-1	ASSLLEGGNTEAF
TRBV19	13	TRBJ2-7	ASSPNSGGYSEQY
TRBV5-1	17	TRBJ2-3	ASSHGYSRTSGGTDTQY
TRBV5-1	15	TRBJ2-3	ASSLTPTQKYTDTQY
TRBV7-2	13	TRBJ2-3	ASSVRTGGTDTQY
TRBV4-2	14	TRBJ2-3	ASSQDLNGGADTQY
TRBV6-5	13	TRBJ1-4	ASSQPGQGVEKLF
TRBV6-1	12	TRBJ2-7	ASRGPGPGGEQY
TRBV6-1	13	TRBJ1-1	ASSAEDRGGTEAF
TRBV27	12	TRBJ1-1	ASSPRTENTEAF
TRBV7-2	12	TRBJ1-5	ASSLGAGNQPQH
TRBV10-3	12	TRBJ1-4	AIGPDRVAEKLF
TRBV7-2	12	TRBJ2-5	ASSPRDSQETQY
TRBV7-8	13	TRBJ2-7	ASSPTSGETYEQY
TRBV19	13	TRBJ2-1	ASRGRGGAWNEQF
TRBV6-5	12	TRBJ2-3	ASKPGQSTDTQY